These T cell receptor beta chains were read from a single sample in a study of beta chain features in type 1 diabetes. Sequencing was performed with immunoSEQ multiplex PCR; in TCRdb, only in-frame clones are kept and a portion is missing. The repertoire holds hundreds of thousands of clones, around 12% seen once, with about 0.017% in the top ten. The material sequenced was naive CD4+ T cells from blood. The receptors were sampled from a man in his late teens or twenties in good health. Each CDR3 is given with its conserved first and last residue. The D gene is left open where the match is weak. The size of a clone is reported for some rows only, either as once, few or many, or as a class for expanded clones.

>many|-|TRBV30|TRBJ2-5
TGTGCCTGGAGTCCCGGACTAAAACAAGAGACCCAGTACTTC
CAWSPGLKQETQYF
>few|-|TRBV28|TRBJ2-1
TGTGCCAGCAGTCCCCTGGGAGAAGAGCAGTTCTTC
CASSPLGEEQFF
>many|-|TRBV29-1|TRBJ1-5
TGCAGCGTTGGAGGGAGCAATCAGCCCCAGCATTTT
CSVGGSNQPQHF
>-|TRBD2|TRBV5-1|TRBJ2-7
TGCGCCAGCAGCCCTGGAGCGGGGCAGTACGAGCAGTACTTC
CASSPGAGQYEQYF
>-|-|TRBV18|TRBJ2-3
TGTGCCAGCTCACCGAGAGTAGCGGGCACAGATACGCAGTATTTT
CASSPRVAGTDTQYF
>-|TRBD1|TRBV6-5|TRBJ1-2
TGTGCCAGCAGTCGCACAGGGGCCTGGCGGTCCAAGGACACCTTC
CASSRTGAWRSKDTF
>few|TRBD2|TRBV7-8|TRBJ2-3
TGTGCCAGCAGCACCCTTGCGACTAGCGGCAGCACAGATACGCAGTATTTT
CASSTLATSGSTDTQYF
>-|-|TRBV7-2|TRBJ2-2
TGTGCCAGCAGCCAAGGGGGGGCCGGGGCCGGGGAGCTGTTTTTT
CASSQGGAGAGELFF
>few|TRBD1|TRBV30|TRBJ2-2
TGTGCCTGGACTAGGGGGCGGGACACCGGGGAGCTGTTTTTT
CAWTRGRDTGELFF
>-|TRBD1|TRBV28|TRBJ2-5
TGTGCCAGCAGTTTAAGGGACAGGGGTCTCGAGACCCAGTACTTC
CASSLRDRGLETQYF
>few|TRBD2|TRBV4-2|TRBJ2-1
TGTGCCAGCAGCGAACGACTAGCGGGCGAGTACAATGAGCAGTTCTTC
CASSERLAGEYNEQFF
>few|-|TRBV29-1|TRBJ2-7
TGCAGCGTTGAAGGGGCCTCCTACGAGCAGTACTTC
CSVEGASYEQYF
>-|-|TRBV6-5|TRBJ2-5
TGTGCCAGCAGAGACACGGGAGCGGAGACCCAGTACTTC
CASRDTGAETQYF
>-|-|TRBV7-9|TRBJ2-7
TGTGCCAGCAGCTTAGCGTATGGGGCTTCGGTCTACGAGCAGTACTTC
CASSLAYGASVYEQYF
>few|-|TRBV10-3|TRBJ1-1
TGTGCCATCGGGGCAGGGAGGGGGAACACTGAAGCTTTCTTT
CAIGAGRGNTEAFF
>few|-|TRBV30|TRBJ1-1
TGTGCCTGGAGTGTGCAGGGGACGAACACTGAAGCTTTCTTT
CAWSVQGTNTEAFF
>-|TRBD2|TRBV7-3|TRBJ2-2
TGTGCCAGCAGCCGATTTCACGGACTAGCGGGAGGGCCAAACACCGGGGAGCTGTTTTTT
CASSRFHGLAGGPNTGELFF